A single sample gave rise to the 18 T cell receptor beta chains below, sequenced in a study of low-dose radiotherapy and immunotherapy resistance in tumors. Time point specified: before trial treatment. Alpha and beta chains were covered, as first-strand cDNA relied on TRAV- and TRBV-specific primers. The TCRs were subjected to amplification over roughly 20 PCR cycles employing a constant-region primer in conjunction with a V-primer adapter. TCRdb ran MiXCR on the reads and lists one entry per CDR3 protein. The sample records about 60,000 distinct CDR3 sequences, almost 25% being singletons. Sequences were derived from PBMCs, sampled before treatment. The receptors were gathered from a male donor with prostate cancer.

The chain combines TRBV6-2 or TRBV6-3 with TRBJ2-3, with D unresolved. This CDR3 has 12 amino acids. Germline V CDR1 and CDR2: MNHEY, SVGEGT. Trimming left V 5 bases short and J 2 bases short, with 5 bases between. CDR3 residues: CASSIDTDTQYF. Written as DNA, the CDR3 is TGTGCCAGCAGTATTGACACAGATACGCAGTATTTT.

The V gene is TRBV4-1, the J gene TRBJ2-2; D is possibly TRBD1 or TRBD2 (5 bases each). The CDR3 is 15 residues long. Trimming cost V 5 bases and J 15 bases, with 25 bases left between them. Germline V gene lookup returns CDR1 MGHRA and CDR2 YSYEKL. The CDR3 loop reads CASSIYQGTGELLFF. CDR3 DNA sequence: TGCGCCAGCAGCATTTATCAGGGAACCGGGGAGCTGTTGTTTTTT.

This chain connects TRBV18 to TRBJ1-5, with 10 bases aligning to TRBD1. The CDR3 sequence is 15 residues long. The germline V gene has CDR1 KGHSH and CDR2 LQKENI. With 6 bases clipped from V and 4 bases from J, the junction kept 6 bases outside the gene matches. This CDR3 reads CASSPGTGVNQPQHF. CDR3 DNA sequence: TGTGCCAGCTCGCCGGGGACAGGGGTTAATCAGCCCCAGCATTTT.

This clonotype was seen a few times. The genes are TRBV30 and TRBJ2-2; TRBD1 might be the D (6 bases). The CDR3 has 15 residues. CDR1 is GTSNPN and CDR2 is SVGIG in the germline V gene (reference sequence). Trimming removed 4 bases at V and 0 bases at J, with 12 bases between. CDR3 amino acids: CAWKGTTSNTGELFF. Written as DNA, the CDR3 is TGTGCCTGGAAAGGGACAACCTCGAACACCGGGGAGCTGTTTTTT. Full variable domain (rest looked up from reference TRBV30 and TRBJ2-2): SQTIHQWPATLVQPVGSPLSLECTVEGTSNPNLYWYRQAAGRGLQLLFYSVGIGQISSEVPQNLSASRPQDRQFILSSKKLLLSDSGFYLCAWKGTTSNTGELFFGEGSRLTVL.

J is TRBJ1-4 and V is TRBV5-1; the match to TRBD1 covers 7 bases. There are 16 residues in the CDR3. Germline-derived CDR1 and CDR2 are SGHRS and YFSETQ. The V and J ends lost 4 bases and 0 bases, in that order; junction bases with no gene match: 6. As DNA, the CDR3 is TGCGCCAGCAGCCCGACAGGGTCTACAACTAATGAAAAACTGTTTTTT. It codes for CASSPTGSTTNEKLFF.

This clonotype was counted many times. This chain connects TRBV5-4 to TRBJ2-2; 8 bases align to TRBD1. V gave up 1 base and J gave up 6 bases; unmatched junction bases: 5. The germline CDR1 and CDR2 sequences are SGHNT and YYREEE (reference sequence). This CDR3 has 15 amino acids. CDR3 coding DNA: TGTGCCAGCAGCTTGCCCGCAGGGGGCGCCGGGGAGCTGTTTTTT. This codes for CASSLPAGGAGELFF.

This clonotype has at least ten counts. This chain connects TRBV20-1 to TRBJ2-2; 14 bases are shared with TRBD2. With 5 bases clipped from V and 7 bases from J, the junction kept 3 bases outside the gene matches. CDR3 length equals 14 residues. The germline gives CDR1 DFQATT, CDR2 SNEGSKA (reference sequence). CDR3 protein: CSAGLAGGGGELFF. DNA for the CDR3: TGCAGTGCTGGACTAGCGGGAGGTGGCGGGGAGCTGTTTTTT.

This clonotype appeared many times. The chain recombines TRBV27 with TRBJ2-1; unclear D gene. The CDR3 has 15 residues. V was pared by 4 bases and J by 4 bases, with 14 bases between. Germline lookup yields CDR1 MNHEY and CDR2 SMNVEV (reference sequence). The CDR3 sequence is CASSSTGSPYNEQFF. The DNA of the CDR3 is TGTGCCAGCAGTTCCACCGGGTCCCCTTACAATGAGCAGTTCTTC.

This clonotype has only a few counts. This chain connects TRBV30 to TRBJ2-6, with unresolved D. This CDR3 has 14 amino acids. From germline, CDR1 is GTSNPN and CDR2 SVGIG (reference sequence). With 5 bases removed from V and 4 bases from J, the gap between germline ends came to 12 bases. DNA of the CDR3: TGTGCCTGGGGGCCTGGGTCCGGGGCCAACGTCCTGACTTTC. Its protein is CAWGPGSGANVLTF.

This clonotype was detected only a few times. The chain recombines TRBV27 with TRBJ2-7; possibly TRBD2 for D (5 bases). From germline, CDR1 is MNHEY and CDR2 SMNVEV (reference sequence). The CDR3 runs to 13 residues. The V end lost 2 bases, the J end lost 2 bases, and 7 bases lay between the germline ends. The CDR3 loop is CASSLAAAYEQYF. Here the CDR3 DNA reads TGTGCCAGCAGTTTAGCAGCGGCCTACGAGCAGTACTTC.

This clonotype was recorded many times. The J gene is TRBJ2-3, the V gene TRBV5-1; 16 nucleotides line up with TRBD2. V lost 4 bases, J lost 6 bases, and 8 bases stayed unmatched. This CDR3 is built from 17 residues. The V gene's germline CDR1 is SGHRS and CDR2 YFSETQ. In DNA form, the CDR3 reads TGCGCCAGCAGCGGCGGGACTAGCGGGGGGGCAGTGGATACGCAGTATTTT. It specifies CASSGGTSGGAVDTQYF.

About this clonotype: Sequence at one end of the junction differs from germline and may be a read error. This chain connects TRBV5-3 to TRBJ2-1; 7 positions agree with TRBD2. TRBV5-3 is classed as an ORF, of uncertain function. The CDR3 sequence is 12 residues long. CDR3 sequence: CASSLGEGKQFF. DNA of the CDR3: TGTGCCAGCAGCTTGGGGGAGGGGAAGCAGTTCTTC.

Only a few counts were recorded for this clonotype. The chain has TRBV5-3 and TRBJ1-2; 8 bases are shared with TRBD1. TRBV5-3 is annotated as an ORF whose role is uncertain. Losses at the gene ends were 8 bases for V and 5 bases for J; bases not matched to a gene: 11. This CDR3 region has 14 residues. This CDR3 reads CASSIQGGTYGYTF. The DNA for the CDR3 is TGTGCCAGCAGCATACAGGGGGGGACTTATGGCTACACCTTC.

This clonotype has ten or more counts. The rearrangement uses TRBV3-1 and TRBJ2-6; 7 bases line up with TRBD2. The germline V gene encodes CDR1 LGHDT and CDR2 YNNKEL (reference sequence). CDR3 size: 16 residues. J was trimmed by 4 bases and V by 0 bases; bases with no gene match: 3. The CDR3 region has the DNA TGTGCCAGCAGCCAAGAAGCGGGGCGGGGGGCCAACGTCCTGACTTTC. It encodes CASSQEAGRGANVLTF.

This chain uses TRBV20-1 with TRBJ1-1, with TRBD1 matching over 10 bases. The germline V gene has CDR1 DFQATT and CDR2 SNEGSKA (reference sequence). V shed 2 bases and J 5 bases; nucleotides not matched to a gene: 5. The CDR3 length is 14 residues. The DNA of the CDR3 is TGCAGTGCTAGACCCGGGACAGGGGAGACTGAAGCTTTCTTT. It specifies CSARPGTGETEAFF.

V and J are TRBV28 and TRBJ1-1, with D possibly TRBD1 on 6 matching bases. Trimming shortened V by 5 bases and J by 0 bases, and 13 bases separated the two germline ends. The CDR3 consists of 15 residues. The germline gives CDR1 MDHEN, CDR2 SYDVKM. CDR3 region: CASSAATGMNTEAFF. For the CDR3, the DNA is TGTGCCAGCAGTGCGGCGACAGGTATGAACACTGAAGCTTTCTTT.

In this sample, this clonotype turned up many times. V is TRBV6-2 or TRBV6-3 and J is TRBJ2-7; 8 bases match TRBD2. V dropped 2 bases and J dropped 2; count of bases not matched to a gene: 8. The CDR3 extends over 16 amino acids. CDR1 is MNHEY and CDR2 is SVGEGT in the germline V gene. The CDR3 region has the DNA TGTGCCAGCAGTTACACCCACGGGGGGGCCCCCTACGAGCAGTACTTC. Translating it yields CASSYTHGGAPYEQYF.

This clonotype was detected many times. The J gene is TRBJ1-1, the V gene TRBV29-1; D is undetermined. The V gene lost 4 bases and the J gene lost 5 bases, with 5 bases spanning the gap. Germline lookup yields CDR1 SQVTM and CDR2 ANQGSEA. The CDR3 loop spans 10 amino acids. The CDR3: CSVGETEAFF. The CDR3, as DNA: TGCAGCGTTGGAGAAACTGAAGCTTTCTTT.